Each of the 17 T cell receptor beta chains below was sequenced from the same sample in a study of CD8+CD57+ T cells in acquired aplastic anemia. Previously, flow cytometry had revealed CD8+CD57+ cell expansion in the patients chosen for sequencing. Genomic DNA was employed as the template in profiling TCR beta VDJ and CDR3. TCRdb processed the reads anew with MiXCR; each CDR3 protein has one entry. The table includes approximately 200,000 distinct CDR3 sequences, about half detected once. Sequences were obtained from sorted CD4+, CD8+, or CD8+CD57+ T cells (not recorded which) from PBMCs. Receptor source: a human donor with aplastic anemia.

In this sample, this clonotype turned up many times. This CDR3 reads CASSYGTGGEGAFF. In DNA, the CDR3 is TGTGCCAGCAGCTACGGGACAGGGGGCGAGGGAGCTTTCTTT. V and J are TRBV3-1 and TRBJ1-1, with 12 positions matching TRBD1. Germline V gene lookup returns CDR1 LGHDT and CDR2 YNNKEL (reference sequence). There are 14 residues in the CDR3. Losses at the gene ends were 5 bases for V and 10 bases for J; bases not matched to a gene: 8.

Points on this clonotype: Sequence at one end of the junction differs from germline and may be a read error. The chain combines TRBV19 with TRBJ2-3; 12 nucleotides agree with TRBD2. The CDR3 is 14 amino acids. The germline V gene encodes CDR1 LNHDA and CDR2 SQIVND (reference sequence). The CDR3 here is CASRLAGGTDTQYF. In DNA, the CDR3 is TGTGCCAGTAGACTAGCGGGAGGCACAGACACGCAGTATTTT.

Remarks on this clonotype: Given a much more abundant clone one base away, this may be a read error. In nucleotides, the CDR3 is TGTGCCAGCAGTTACTCCGACCAAGACACTGACGCTTTCTTT. It translates to CASSYSDQDTDAFF. The J gene is TRBJ1-1, the V gene TRBV6-1; D uncertain. This CDR3 is 14 amino acids long. Germline V gene data show CDR1 as MNHNS and CDR2 as SASEGT.

A word on this clonotype: This may stem from a read error, because a much larger clone lies one nucleotide away. The rearrangement uses TRBV20-1 and TRBJ1-4; 7 bases agree with TRBD1. Germline CDR1 reads DFQATT; CDR2 reads SNEGSKA (reference sequence). This CDR3 has 14 amino acids. The CDR3 sequence is CSATGGVANEKLSF. CDR3 in DNA: TGCAGTGCTACAGGGGGAGTAGCTAATGAAAAACTGTCTTTT.

V gene TRBV5-1 combines with J gene TRBJ2-7; TRBD2 might be the D (7 bases). The CDR3 extends over 14 amino acids. V was trimmed by 0 bases and J by 7 bases, leaving 14 bases between them. Germline CDR1 and CDR2: SGHRS and YFSETQ. DNA of the CDR3: TGCGCCAGCAGCTTGGGCGGAGGGGGGGAAGAGCAGTACTTC. Protein sequence: CASSLGGGGEEQYF.

This clonotype showed up many times. The chain uses TRBV20-1 and TRBJ2-7; the match to TRBD1 covers 9 bases. The V gene's germline CDR1 is DFQATT and CDR2 SNEGSKA (reference sequence). The CDR3 is 15 residues long. V trimming: 0 bases; J trimming: 2 bases; junction bases outside the gene matches: 5. The CDR3 loop reads CSARDGRQGAYEQYF. As DNA, the CDR3 is TGCAGTGCTAGAGATGGGCGACAGGGGGCCTACGAGCAGTACTTC.

CDR3 DNA: TGTGCCAGCACGGAGGGGGATGAAAAACTGTTTTTT. Amino acids: CASTEGDEKLFF. The chain has TRBV6-2 or TRBV6-3 and TRBJ1-4; D is possibly TRBD1 (6 bases). This CDR3 comprises 12 residues. V gave up 7 bases and J gave up 6 bases, with 9 bases separating them. Germline CDR1 and CDR2: MNHEY and SVGEGT.

Ten or more counts support this clonotype. The chain combines TRBV20-1 with TRBJ2-7; D gene uncertain. V was clipped by 7 bases and J by 4 bases, with 17 bases between them. The length of the CDR3 is 13 residues. Per germline, CDR1 DFQATT and CDR2 SNEGSKA (reference sequence). The CDR3 nucleotides read TGCAGTGGCCGGTCTGCCCGTCCATACGAGCAGTACTTC. This codes for CSGRSARPYEQYF.

The chain couples TRBV6-6 to TRBJ1-2, with D perhaps matching TRBD1 (5 bases). The CDR3 loop spans 15 amino acids. V was trimmed by 0 bases and J by 7 bases, leaving 15 bases between them. Per germline, CDR1 MNHNY and CDR2 SVGAGI (reference sequence). This CDR3 reads CASSYSRAQGGGYTF. CDR3 sequence (DNA): TGTGCCAGCAGTTACTCGAGGGCCCAGGGCGGTGGCTACACCTTC.

The sample holds many counts of this clonotype. The chain uses TRBV19 and TRBJ1-1; D is ambiguous. This CDR3 contains 17 residues. The germline V gene encodes CDR1 LNHDA and CDR2 SQIVND (reference sequence). The V and J ends lost 4 bases and 1 base respectively, with 19 bases between them. The CDR3 loop reads CASSTQIHGEKNTEAFF. CDR3 nucleotides: TGTGCCAGTAGTACCCAAATACACGGGGAAAAGAACACTGAAGCTTTCTTT.

The V gene is TRBV2, the J gene TRBJ2-7; the D gene is possibly TRBD1 (6 bases). The CDR3 sequence is 16 residues long. Trimming removed 3 bases from V and 2 bases from J, with 17 bases in between. Germline CDR1 is SNHLY and CDR2 is FYNNEI. The CDR3 nucleotides are TGTGCCAGCAGTGAGCCGACAGGCAACCGTGCCTACGAGCAGTACTTC. This translates into CASSEPTGNRAYEQYF. Full variable domain (rest looked up from reference TRBV2 and TRBJ2-7): EPEVTQTPSHQVTQMGQEVILRCVPISNHLYFYWYRQILGQKVEFLVSFYNNEISEKSEIFDDQFSVERPDGSNFTLKIRSTKLEDSAMYFCASSEPTGNRAYEQYFGPGTRLTVT.

The chain combines TRBV9 with TRBJ1-2; TRBD1 might be the D (5 bases). The CDR3 extends over 15 amino acids. V shed 5 bases and J shed 8 bases, with 22 bases lying between them. Germline V gene data show CDR1 as SGDLS and CDR2 as YYNGEE. CDR3 nucleotides: TGTGCCAGCAGTGAAGGGGTGGCAGGGAGAATCGGCTACACCTTC. It encodes CASSEGVAGRIGYTF.

There are many counts of this clonotype. The gene calls are TRBV19 and TRBJ1-5; D is uncertain. This CDR3 comprises 14 residues. The ends were cut back, 0 bases at V and 8 bases at J, with 11 bases in the middle. CDR1 LNHDA and CDR2 SQIVND come from the germline V gene (reference sequence). CDR3 in DNA: TGTGCCAGTAGTATAGAACGGAGAGACAAGCCCCAGCATTTT. It yields the protein CASSIERRDKPQHF.

The chain joins TRBV6-1 to TRBJ1-3; D ambiguous. Germline V gene lookup returns CDR1 MNHNS and CDR2 SASEGT. This CDR3 is built from 15 residues. V was trimmed by 5 bases and J by 4 bases, leaving 15 bases between them. The CDR3 nucleotides are TGTGCCAGCAGTCCCGGCCGGGAGGACGGAAACACCATATATTTT. Translating it yields CASSPGREDGNTIYF.

CDR3 in DNA: TGTGCCACCAGTGATTTGCCAGGGATGCATGGCTACACCTTC. Translating it yields CATSDLPGMHGYTF. The rearrangement joins TRBV24-1 to TRBJ1-2; D possibly corresponds to TRBD1 (5 bases). The CDR3 spans 14 residues. V lost 0 bases and J 6 bases, leaving 10 bases between the germline ends. Germline CDR1 and CDR2: KGHDR and SFDVKD.

This clonotype has a count of ten or more. The DNA for the CDR3 is TGTGCCAGTAGTGTAGGGGGTGACGGCAATCAGCCCCAGCATTTT. Encoded protein: CASSVGGDGNQPQHF. The V gene is TRBV19, the J gene TRBJ1-5; D may be TRBD1 (6 bases). CDR3 length: 15 amino acids. Trimming took off 5 bases at V and 2 bases at J, with 13 bases between the two ends. Germline values: CDR1 LNHDA, CDR2 SQIVND (reference sequence).

This clonotype has a count of ten or more. J is TRBJ1-6 and V is TRBV7-6; the match to TRBD1 covers 7 bases. CDR1 is SGHVS and CDR2 is FNYEAQ in the germline V gene. V trimming: 3 bases; J trimming: 14 bases; junction bases outside the gene matches: 7. The CDR3 loop spans 13 amino acids. Written as DNA, the CDR3 is TGTGCCAGCAGCTTGGGACAGATCGGGGCCCTCCACTTT. Its translation is CASSLGQIGALHF.